The sequence of this T cell receptor (beta chain) was determined in a study of T cells after yellow fever vaccination. General observations from the study: Primary-vaccination clones mostly resurfaced post-booster (nearly 97% CD4, roughly 87% CD8).

About this clonotype: What it binds is unknown.

UMIs and a universal primer site were added when TCR cDNA was made by 5'RACE template switching. TCRdb re-derived calls from the 5' RACE reads in MiXCR, one entry per CDR3 protein. The sample shows around 320,000 distinct CDR3 sequences, around 10% of them seen only once. Germline CDR1 SGHRS, CDR2 YFSETQ. V lost 4 bases, J lost 2 bases, and 3 bases stayed unmatched. This CDR3 region has 15 residues. The clonotype originates from a man aged 18 to 30 who received the YFV17D yellow fever vaccine. The V call is TRBV5-1, the J call TRBJ2-6; 7 bases match TRBD1. The sequences come from CD4+ T cells sorted from PBMCs, collected 5 days after the yellow fever booster vaccination. CDR3: CASSRDRAGANVLTF. For the CDR3, the DNA is TGCGCCAGCAGCCGTGACAGGGCTGGGGCCAACGTCCTGACTTTC.